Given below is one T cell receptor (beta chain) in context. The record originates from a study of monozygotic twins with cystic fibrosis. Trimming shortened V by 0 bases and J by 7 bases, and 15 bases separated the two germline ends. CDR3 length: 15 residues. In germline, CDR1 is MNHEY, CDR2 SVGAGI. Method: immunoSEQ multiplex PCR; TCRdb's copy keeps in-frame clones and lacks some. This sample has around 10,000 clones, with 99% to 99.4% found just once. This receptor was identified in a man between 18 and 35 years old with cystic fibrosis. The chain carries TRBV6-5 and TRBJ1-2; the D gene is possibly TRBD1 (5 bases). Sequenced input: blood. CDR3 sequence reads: CASSYSGGTRGGYTF. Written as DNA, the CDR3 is TGTGCCAGCAGTTACTCGGGGGGGACGCGGGGTGGCTACACCTTC.